This TCR beta chain was documented in a study of T cell changes during pregnancy in multiple sclerosis. The CDR3 runs to 16 residues. V trimming: 2 bases; J trimming: 1 base; junction bases outside the gene matches: 8. Germline V CDR1 and CDR2: SGHRS, YFSETQ. Sequencing used immunoSEQ multiplex PCR; TCRdb keeps in-frame clones, though not all of them. The sample yields 40,000 or so clones, around 90% seen once. The V call is TRBV5-1, the J call TRBJ2-7; 8 bases are shared with TRBD2. This specimen consisted of CD4+ T cells from peripheral blood mononuclear cells, obtained in the third trimester of pregnancy. This TCR came from a female donor in good health, enrolled as a control in a pregnancy study. CDR3 in amino acids: CASSFKGLEGSYEQYF. CDR3 bases: TGCGCCAGCAGCTTTAAGGGACTAGAGGGGTCCTACGAGCAGTACTTC.